The next 29 T cell receptor beta chains were all read from a single sample in a study of blood T cell repertoires in COVID-19. The table came from immunoSEQ multiplex PCR; TCRdb's copy has only in-frame clones and leaves some out. The sample holds about 150,000 clones, about 85% seen once. The material sequenced was peripheral blood. These TCRs come from a woman aged 55-70 years with COVID-19, enrolled during active disease.

This clone showed up just a few times. This rearrangement joins TRBV6-2 or TRBV6-3 to TRBJ2-7; the match to TRBD2 covers 8 bases. This CDR3 has 13 amino acids. V trimming: 6 bases; J trimming: 9 bases; junction bases outside the gene matches: 10. In germline, CDR1 is MNHEY, CDR2 SVGEGT. CDR3 in DNA: TGTGCCAGCAGCCTCGGGGGGGCCGTCGGGCAGTACGTC. Translated, it gives CASSLGGAVGQYV.

V is TRBV5-1 and J is TRBJ2-1; tentative D call: TRBD1 (6 bases). The CDR3 is made up of 14 amino acids. Trimming removed 2 bases at V and 3 bases at J, with 9 bases between. CDR1 SGHRS and CDR2 YFSETQ come from the germline V gene. The CDR3 loop is CASSFGTNYNEQFF. The CDR3 nucleotides are TGCGCCAGCAGCTTCGGGACAAACTACAATGAGCAGTTCTTC.

This chain links TRBV7-9 with TRBJ2-7, with 9 bases lining up with TRBD1. In germline, CDR1 is SEHNR, CDR2 FQNEAQ (reference sequence). The V gene end was trimmed by 6 bases and the J gene end by 0 bases; junction bases not matched to a gene: 6. The CDR3 spans 15 residues. This CDR3 is CASRSGQGPSYEQYF. DNA for the CDR3: TGTGCCAGCAGGTCGGGACAGGGCCCCTCCTACGAGCAGTACTTC.

This clone was observed a single time. This rearrangement joins TRBV6-6 to TRBJ1-3; D is perhaps TRBD1 (6 bases). Germline loops: CDR1 MNHNY, CDR2 SVGAGI (reference sequence). The CDR3 contains 15 residues. V lost 6 bases, J lost 5 bases, and 17 bases lay in between. This CDR3 is CASSHPGDRRNTIYF. The DNA for the CDR3 is TGTGCCAGCAGCCACCCAGGGGATAGGAGAAACACCATATATTTT.

This clone was found once. The rearrangement uses TRBV29-1 and TRBJ1-2, with a tentative D call TRBD1 (5 bases). Germline lookup yields CDR1 SQVTM and CDR2 ANQGSEA. Trimming pared 3 bases from V and 1 base from J, leaving 21 bases between. The CDR3 runs 17 residues. The CDR3 DNA sequence: TGCAGCGTTGAGCAGGATGTGTTAGGGGATGTTAACTATGGCTACACCTTC. This translates into CSVEQDVLGDVNYGYTF.

Of note for this clone: Within the sample, other DNA sequences also encode this same CDR3. V is TRBV5-1 and J is TRBJ1-5, with D uncertain. The CDR3 is 15 amino acids. Trimming took 0 bases from V and 0 from J, leaving 7 bases between them. The germline gives CDR1 SGHRS, CDR2 YFSETQ. The CDR3 is CASSLGGYSNQPQHF. CDR3 DNA: TGCGCCAGCAGCTTGGGAGGATATAGCAATCAGCCCCAGCATTTT.

This clone appeared once. J is TRBJ1-3 and V is TRBV5-1; D is unresolved. The CDR3 has 12 amino acids. In germline, CDR1 is SGHRS, CDR2 YFSETQ. Trimming took off 7 bases at V and 4 bases at J, with 9 bases between the two ends. This CDR3 reads CASRAPGNTIYF. The CDR3 DNA sequence: TGCGCCAGCCGAGCCCCAGGAAACACCATATATTTT.

J is TRBJ2-7 and V is TRBV11-1; D may be TRBD2 (5 bases). The CDR3 is made up of 12 amino acids. V shed 2 bases and J shed 4 bases, with 6 bases lying between them. Germline CDR1 and CDR2: SGHAT and FQDESV (reference sequence). The CDR3 coding sequence is TGTGCCAGCAGCTTATCGGGATACGAGCAGTACTTC. It yields the protein CASSLSGYEQYF.

V gene TRBV18 combines with J gene TRBJ1-4, with D possibly matching TRBD1 (6 bases). Trimming took 2 bases from V and 3 from J, leaving 10 bases between them. Germline V gives CDR1 KGHSH, CDR2 LQKENI. This CDR3 region has 15 residues. The chain's CDR3 is CASSPTNRANEKLFF. CDR3 nucleotides: TGTGCCAGCTCACCAACGAACAGGGCTAATGAAAAACTGTTTTTT.

This clone was recorded a few times. The genes are TRBV5-6 and TRBJ1-1, with a possible D match to TRBD1 (5 bases). This CDR3 contains 15 residues. Trimming left V 1 base short and J 2 bases short, with 12 bases between. Germline V gives CDR1 SGHDT, CDR2 YYEEEE. As DNA, the CDR3 is TGTGCCAGCAGCTTGCAGGGAAAGGATAACACTGAAGCTTTCTTT. This gives the protein CASSLQGKDNTEAFF. Full variable domain (remainder filled in from reference TRBV5-6 and TRBJ1-1): DAGVTQSPTHLIKTRGQQVTLRCSPKSGHDTVSWYQQALGQGPQFIFQYYEEEERQRGNFPDRFSGHQFPNYSSELNVNALLLGDSALYLCASSLQGKDNTEAFFGQGTRLTVV.

This clone has only one observation. The chain uses TRBV3-1 (or the pseudogene TRBV3-2) and TRBJ1-4; D not certain. The CDR3 is made up of 15 amino acids. V shed 1 base and J shed 8 bases, with 14 bases lying between them. The germline V gene has CDR1 LGHDT and CDR2 YNNKEL (reference sequence). CDR3 region: CASSQGRVGGEKLFF. The CDR3 bases are TGTGCCAGCAGCCAAGGGAGGGTAGGAGGAGAAAAACTGTTTTTT.

The V call is TRBV11-2, the J call TRBJ2-1; D unresolved. The V and J ends lost 5 bases and 0 bases respectively, with 11 bases between them. Germline V gene data show CDR1 as SGHAT and CDR2 as FQNNGV. The CDR3 sequence is 15 residues long. The CDR3 loop reads CASSPGAVSYNEQFF. In nucleotides, the CDR3 is TGTGCCAGCAGCCCAGGTGCAGTCTCCTACAATGAGCAGTTCTTC.

The genes are TRBV4-1 and TRBJ1-1, with D tentatively TRBD1 (5 bases). The CDR3 loop spans 13 amino acids. Germline V gene lookup returns CDR1 MGHRA and CDR2 YSYEKL. V was pared by 8 bases and J by 8 bases, with 18 bases between. CDR3 in amino acids: CASRGGGLWEAFF. CDR3 DNA: TGCGCCAGCCGGGGTGGGGGACTTTGGGAAGCTTTCTTT.

The chain has TRBV5-6 and TRBJ1-1; D might be TRBD1 (5 bases). The germline gives CDR1 SGHDT, CDR2 YYEEEE. The germline V and J ends were trimmed by 4 bases and 1 base, with 11 bases remaining between them. This CDR3 spans 14 amino acids. The CDR3 loop is CASSPVGENTEAFF. CDR3 sequence (DNA): TGTGCCAGCAGCCCGGTAGGGGAGAACACTGAAGCTTTCTTT.

The chain employs TRBV2 and TRBJ2-3; D is perhaps TRBD2 (6 bases). Germline lookup yields CDR1 SNHLY and CDR2 FYNNEI. The CDR3 length is 13 residues. V was shortened by 6 bases and J by 3 bases, with 10 bases between the two germline ends. DNA for the CDR3: TGTGCCAGCAGCTCTAGCGTTACAGATACGCAGTATTTT. Its protein product is CASSSSVTDTQYF.

This sequence joins TRBV13 and TRBJ2-7, with 16 bases fitting TRBD2. The CDR3 has 19 amino acids. V trimming: 2 bases; J trimming: 0 bases; junction bases outside the gene matches: 7. Germline CDR1 is PRHDT and CDR2 is FYEKMQ (reference sequence). DNA of the CDR3: TGTGCCAGCAGCTTATCTACTGGGACTAGCGGGAGGGTCTCCTACGAGCAGTACTTC. It codes for CASSLSTGTSGRVSYEQYF.

The chain is built from TRBV3-1 (or the pseudogene TRBV3-2) and TRBJ1-3; D gene unclear. Trimming pared 2 bases from V and 0 bases from J, leaving 11 bases between. Germline loops: CDR1 LGHDT, CDR2 YNNKEL (reference sequence). The CDR3 is made up of 16 amino acids. The DNA for the CDR3 is TGTGCCAGCAGCCAACTCCAGGCCCGCTCTGGAAACACCATATATTTT. It yields the protein CASSQLQARSGNTIYF.

In this sample, this clone turned up a few times. This rearrangement joins TRBV3-1 (or the pseudogene TRBV3-2) to TRBJ2-5; 8 nucleotides agree with TRBD1. Germline V gene data show CDR1 as LGHDT and CDR2 as YNNKEL (reference sequence). V shed 0 bases, J shed 5 bases, and the junction held 8 bases outside the gene matches. This CDR3 comprises 16 residues. The CDR3 here is CASSQDGQGAWETQYF. In DNA form, the CDR3 reads TGTGCCAGCAGCCAAGACGGGCAGGGGGCATGGGAGACCCAGTACTTC.

The gene calls are TRBV19 and TRBJ2-2, with a tentative D call TRBD1 (7 bases). Trimming took off 9 bases at V and 6 bases at J, with 11 bases between the two ends. The CDR3 consists of 12 residues. Germline V gives CDR1 LNHDA, CDR2 SQIVND (reference sequence). The CDR3 spells CASTGDSGELFF. The CDR3 DNA is TGTGCCAGCACAGGGGACTCCGGGGAGCTGTTTTTT.

The V and J genes are TRBV3-1 (or the pseudogene TRBV3-2) and TRBJ1-2, with 12 bases that match TRBD1. The CDR3 runs to 16 residues. Germline assignment: CDR1 LGHDT and CDR2 YNNKEL (reference sequence). Trimming removed 4 bases from V and 8 bases from J; junction bases left unmatched: 11. CDR3 sequence: CASSRSSGTGGDGYTF. DNA of the CDR3: TGTGCCAGCAGCCGATCTTCCGGGACAGGGGGCGACGGCTACACCTTC.

The J gene is TRBJ1-2, the V gene TRBV5-1; 9 positions match TRBD1. Losses at the gene ends were 0 bases for V and 2 bases for J; bases not matched to a gene: 2. Germline CDR1 is SGHRS and CDR2 is YFSETQ. CDR3 length equals 15 residues. The DNA for the CDR3 is TGCGCCAGCAGCTTGGAGGGACAGGGAAACTATGGCTACACCTTC. Its protein product is CASSLEGQGNYGYTF.

The chain links TRBV7-2 to TRBJ1-2; the D gene is possibly TRBD1 (6 bases). The CDR3 runs to 14 residues. Between the trimmed V and J ends, which lost 6 bases and 2 bases, there was a span of 13 bases. In germline, CDR1 is SGHTA, CDR2 FQGNSA. CDR3 protein: CASRPGTSNYGYTF. CDR3 bases: TGTGCCAGCAGGCCGGGGACATCGAACTATGGCTACACCTTC.

V usage is TRBV6-6 and J usage is TRBJ1-2, with TRBD1 matching over 7 bases. This CDR3 has 14 amino acids. The germline CDR1 and CDR2 sequences are MNHNY and SVGAGI (reference sequence). With 6 bases clipped from V and 7 bases from J, the junction kept 11 bases outside the gene matches. This CDR3 reads CASSTQRQGSGYTF. CDR3 in DNA: TGTGCCAGCAGCACCCAACGACAGGGCTCTGGCTACACCTTC.

J is TRBJ1-1 and V is TRBV3-1 (or the pseudogene TRBV3-2), with D maybe TRBD1 (6 bases). V dropped 1 base and J dropped 6 bases, with 18 bases sitting between them. CDR1 LGHDT and CDR2 YNNKEL come from the germline V gene (reference sequence). CDR3 length equals 16 residues. CDR3: CASSQGGTRGSAEAFF. CDR3 coding DNA: TGTGCCAGCAGCCAAGGTGGGACTAGGGGGAGCGCTGAAGCTTTCTTT.

Of note for this clone: One junction end disagrees with the germline gene, perhaps due to a read error. V is TRBV6-1 and J is TRBJ1-6; possibly TRBD1 for D (6 bases). Germline loops: CDR1 MNHNS, CDR2 SASEGT. CDR3 size: 17 residues. The CDR3 DNA reads as TGTGCCACCAGTGGGGGGCACCACAGCTCCTATAATTCACCCCTCCACTTT. It translates to CATSGGHHSSYNSPLHF.

V and J are TRBV11-1 and TRBJ2-1, with TRBD1 identical over 9 bases. This CDR3 contains 13 residues. J lost 7 bases, V lost 3 bases, and 1 base had no gene match. Germline V gene sequence: CDR1 SGHAT, CDR2 FQDESV (reference sequence). The CDR3 bases are TGTGCCAGCAGCTTCGGGACAGGGAATGAGCAGTTCTTC. It is translated as CASSFGTGNEQFF.

V and J are TRBV19 and TRBJ1-1; D unresolved. CDR3 length: 13 residues. Germline V gene data show CDR1 as LNHDA and CDR2 as SQIVND (reference sequence). The V end was cut by 3 bases, the J end by 0 bases, with 5 bases between. Here the CDR3 reads CASSIFMNTEAFF. CDR3 nucleotide sequence: TGTGCCAGTAGTATTTTCATGAACACTGAAGCTTTCTTT.

The chain uses TRBV27 and TRBJ2-1; 7 bases match TRBD2. CDR3 length: 16 residues. V was pared by 0 bases and J by 4 bases, with 6 bases of the junction left unmatched. CDR1 is MNHEY and CDR2 is SMNVEV in the germline V gene (reference sequence). CDR3 amino acids: CASSLSGGLWYNEQFF. In DNA form, the CDR3 reads TGTGCCAGCAGTTTATCGGGGGGACTATGGTACAATGAGCAGTTCTTC.

The V call is TRBV9, the J call TRBJ1-2; the match to TRBD1 covers 7 bases. The CDR3 is made up of 14 amino acids. The germline CDR1 and CDR2 sequences are SGDLS and YYNGEE. Trimming removed 3 bases from V and 7 bases from J; junction bases left unmatched: 9. CDR3 loop: CASSDPTGAPGYTF. The CDR3 DNA follows: TGTGCCAGCAGCGACCCAACAGGGGCGCCTGGCTACACCTTC. Together with reference TRBV9 and TRBJ1-2, the CDR3 gives the full variable domain: DSGVTQTPKHLITATGQRVTLRCSPRSGDLSVYWYQQSLDQGLQFLIQYYNGEERAKGNILERFSAQQFPDLHSELNLSSLELGDSALYFCASSDPTGAPGYTFGSGTRLTVV.